This TCR beta chain was recorded in a study of shared T cell receptors in the human thymus. Sequencing was performed with immunoSEQ multiplex PCR; in TCRdb, only in-frame clones are kept and a portion is missing. The sample has about 380,000 clones, about 95% seen once; the top ten hold roughly 0.021%. With V trimmed by 2 bases and J by 8 bases, 13 bases remained unmatched. The CDR3 length is 17 residues. The germline V gene encodes CDR1 SGHNT and CDR2 YYREEE (reference sequence). V gene TRBV5-4 combines with J gene TRBJ1-4, with 9 bases that match TRBD1. The sequenced sample consisted of thymocytes. The sequence derives from a human donor. The CDR3 loop is CASSLSPPGQGGEKLFF. CDR3 nucleotides: TGTGCCAGCAGCTTATCTCCTCCGGGACAGGGTGGAGAAAAACTGTTTTTT.